A selection of T cell receptor beta chains follows, all from one sample in a study of blood T cell repertoires in COVID-19. The table came from immunoSEQ multiplex PCR; TCRdb's copy has only in-frame clones and leaves some out. This table has some 260,000 clones, nearly 90% appearing once. Sequenced sample: peripheral blood. All receptors come from a woman aged 35 to 49 who had recovered from COVID-19. The CDR3 runs from the conserved cysteine through the conserved F or W. A D gene is named only where the DNA matches it firmly. A clone size is listed for some rows: how often the clone was seen (once, few, many), or a class if it is expanded.

J	size	V	D	DNA	CDR3
TRBJ1-5	-	TRBV19	TRBD1	TGTGCCAGTACCACAGGGGGCGGCAATCAGCCCCAGCATTTT	CASTTGGGNQPQHF
TRBJ2-1	-	TRBV24-1	-	TGTGCCACCAGTGATGATAGATCTAGCTCCTACAATGAGCAGTTCTTC	CATSDDRSSSYNEQFF
TRBJ1-5	-	TRBV2	-	TGTGCCAGCAGTGAAGAATATTATCAGCCCCAGCATTTT	CASSEEYYQPQHF
TRBJ1-3	-	TRBV5-4	-	TGTGCCAGCAGCTTGGGGACAGCTCTATATTTT	CASSLGTALYF
TRBJ2-7	-	TRBV4-3	-	TGCGCCAGCAGCCAAGTTGACGGGAACGAGCAGTACTTC	CASSQVDGNEQYF
TRBJ1-5	-	TRBV2	-	TGTGCCAGCACCCTGAAGTATGGACAAAACGGTCAGCCCCAGCATTTT	CASTLKYGQNGQPQHF
TRBJ2-1	-	TRBV27	TRBD2	TGTGCCAGCAGTTTAAACGGGGGGGTATCCTACAATGAGCAGTTCTTC	CASSLNGGVSYNEQFF
TRBJ2-1	-	TRBV5-5	TRBD1	TGTGCCAGCAGCACGGACCCGGGACAGGGTACTTTAGGGCAGTTCTTC	CASSTDPGQGTLGQFF
TRBJ1-4	-	TRBV2	TRBD1	TGTGCCAGCAACCGGGACAGTCCAAAACTGTTTTTT	CASNRDSPKLFF
TRBJ1-2	-	TRBV7-2	TRBD1	TGTGCCAGCAGCTTGGTCGGAAACAGGGGGCGAAGCTATGGCTACACCTTC	CASSLVGNRGRSYGYTF
TRBJ2-4	-	TRBV5-5	-	TGTGCCAGCAGCTTGGGTGCGGGGAAAAACATTCAGTACTTC	CASSLGAGKNIQYF
TRBJ2-5	once	TRBV28	TRBD2	TGTGCCAGCAGCCCCGGGGGGAGAGGAGAGACCCAGTACTTC	CASSPGGRGETQYF
TRBJ1-1	-	TRBV4-1	TRBD1	TGCGCCAGCAGCCAAGTTAGGACAGGGGGCCGGTCTAACACTGAAGCTTTCTTT	CASSQVRTGGRSNTEAFF
TRBJ1-2	-	TRBV10-3	-	TGTGCCATCAGTGACGGGGGGCGCGGGGGCTATGGCTACACCTTC	CAISDGGRGGYGYTF
TRBJ2-1	-	TRBV24-1	TRBD1	TGTGCCACCAGTGACCCGACAGGGGGCTCCTACAATGAGCAGTTCTTC	CATSDPTGGSYNEQFF
TRBJ1-6	-	TRBV25-1	-	TGTGCCAGCAGTGTCCCAGGGACACCAAATTCACCCCTCCACTTT	CASSVPGTPNSPLHF
TRBJ2-4	once	TRBV4-2	TRBD1	TGTGCCAGCAGCTCTACTACAGGGGAAGGCATTCAGTACTTC	CASSSTTGEGIQYF
TRBJ1-1	-	TRBV3-1/TRBV3-2	-	TGTGCCAGCAGCCAAGATGGGTGGGGGGTTAAGGGCACTGAAGCTTTCTTT	CASSQDGWGVKGTEAFF
TRBJ1-5	once	TRBV5-8	-	TGTGCCAGCAGCTTCCTGCAGGGAAATCAGCCCCAGCATTTT	CASSFLQGNQPQHF
TRBJ2-5	-	TRBV5-1	TRBD1	TGCGCCAGCAGAACCGACAGGGGGGGGACCCAGTACTTC	CASRTDRGGTQYF
TRBJ2-5	few	TRBV14	-	TGTGCCAGCAGCCCACGATCGGCAGGGCGGCAAGAGACCCAGTACTTC	CASSPRSAGRQETQYF
TRBJ2-1	-	TRBV6-1	TRBD1	TGTGCCAGCAGTGAACCGGGGGACAGGGTACATGAGCAGTTCTTC	CASSEPGDRVHEQFF
TRBJ1-5	once	TRBV19	TRBD1	TGTGCCAGTAGTTTCTTTCATGAGACAGGGGGCAGCAATCAGCCCCAGCATTTT	CASSFFHETGGSNQPQHF
TRBJ1-2	once	TRBV10-3	-	TGTGCCATCAGTGTGGGGGGAGGGGGTAGCTATGGCTACACCTTC	CAISVGGGGSYGYTF
TRBJ2-1	-	TRBV10-3	TRBD2	TGTGCCATCAGTGAGTCGAACCCCGGGACTAGCGGGCCCTACAATGAGCAGTTCTTC	CAISESNPGTSGPYNEQFF
TRBJ1-2	-	TRBV9	TRBD1	TGTGCCAGCAGCGTAGCTGGGACAGCCTATGGCTACACCTTC	CASSVAGTAYGYTF
TRBJ2-1	-	TRBV15	TRBD2	TGTGCCACCAGCAGAGATGGTGGGACTAACAATGAGCAGTTCTTC	CATSRDGGTNNEQFF
TRBJ1-5	-	TRBV28	-	TGTGCCAGCAGCGAACTGCGTCCCCTAGGTTATCAGCCCCAGCATTTT	CASSELRPLGYQPQHF
TRBJ2-7	-	TRBV5-5	-	TGTGCCAGCAGCTTGGGGTCAGGGGATCAATACGAGCAGTACTTC	CASSLGSGDQYEQYF
TRBJ2-2	-	TRBV5-6	-	TGTGCCAGCAGCCCCCGGCTGGGGGCCGGAACCGGGGAGCTGTTTTTT	CASSPRLGAGTGELFF
TRBJ2-3	once	TRBV9	-	TGTGCCAGCAGCGTGGGGAGAGCTAGCACAGATACGCAGTATTTT	CASSVGRASTDTQYF
TRBJ2-1	-	TRBV27	TRBD2	TGTGCCAGCAGTCAGACTAGCCGCTCCTACAATGAGCAGTTCTTC	CASSQTSRSYNEQFF
TRBJ2-1	-	TRBV30	-	TGTGCCTGGAACCAGGGACATCCCTCGGAGAATGAGCAGTTCTTC	CAWNQGHPSENEQFF
TRBJ2-7	-	TRBV27	-	TGTGCCAGCAGTTCACCTATGCAGGGTGGCTCCTACGAGCAGTACTTC	CASSSPMQGGSYEQYF
TRBJ2-7	few	TRBV20-1	-	TGCAGTGCTAGTCCCAGGGGCCGTCCCCTCTACGAGCAGTACTTC	CSASPRGRPLYEQYF
TRBJ2-1	once	TRBV11-3	TRBD1	TGTGCCAGCAGCCGGACAGGGTTTTCCTACAATGAGCAGTTCTTC	CASSRTGFSYNEQFF
TRBJ2-3	-	TRBV9	-	TGTGCCAGCAGCAAGGAACGGGGCACAGATACGCAGTATTTT	CASSKERGTDTQYF
TRBJ2-1	-	TRBV30	-	TGTGCCTGGAGTGTTCCTTCCCCCGGGAGTAAGGGAAATGAGCAGTTCTTC	CAWSVPSPGSKGNEQFF
TRBJ2-6	-	TRBV19	-	TGTGCCAGTAGTGTAAGACTAGTCTCTGGGGCCAACGTCCTGACTTTC	CASSVRLVSGANVLTF
TRBJ1-4	-	TRBV19	-	TGTGCCAGTAGTATGGTTTGGGGGCTCAATGAAAAACTGTTTTTT	CASSMVWGLNEKLFF